The 14 T cell receptor beta chains given below trace back to one sample, sequenced in a study of T cell repertoires in cytomegalovirus infection. These receptors lack a known antigen. TCRdb re-called the reads with MiXCR, one entry per CDR3 protein. This table holds about 89,000 distinct CDR3 sequences, 29% found once. Sequenced material: CD8+ T cells from cultured PBMCs, taken from culture after CMV antigen stimulation. Receptor source: a human donor in good health (CMV status not recorded). Some clones in this sample may be carry-over from other donors' samples.

This chain joins TRBV19 and TRBJ1-5; 7 bases are shared with TRBD1. This CDR3 contains 16 residues. After removal of 6 bases from V and 3 bases from J, the junction contained 11 bases not matched to a gene. Germline lookup yields CDR1 LNHDA and CDR2 SQIVND (reference sequence). The CDR3 here is CASSPIRDRDNQPQHF. The CDR3 DNA sequence: TGTGCCAGTAGCCCCATCAGAGACAGGGACAATCAGCCCCAGCATTTT.

This clonotype was observed at least ten times. This chain links TRBV7-9 with TRBJ2-1; 7 bases are a match to TRBD1. This CDR3 has 16 residues. The germline V gene has CDR1 SEHNR and CDR2 FQNEAQ (reference sequence). J gave up 2 bases and V 5 bases, and 9 bases lay outside the gene matches. CDR3 sequence: CASSRGQTNPYNEQFF. The DNA for the CDR3 is TGTGCCAGCAGCCGGGGACAGACAAATCCCTACAATGAGCAGTTCTTC.

This clonotype was recorded a few times. This chain links TRBV5-4 with TRBJ2-3; possible D gene TRBD2, 6 bases. V lost 2 bases and J lost 4, with 20 bases in between. This CDR3 comprises 17 residues. Germline CDR1 SGHNT, CDR2 YYREEE (reference sequence). Here the CDR3 reads CASSFPDFMGEADTQYF. The CDR3, as DNA: TGTGCCAGCAGCTTTCCCGACTTTATGGGGGAGGCAGATACGCAGTATTTT.

This clonotype came up once. This rearrangement joins TRBV2 to TRBJ2-1, with a possible D match to TRBD1 (6 bases). CDR3 length equals 14 residues. V was shortened by 4 bases and J by 6 bases, with 13 bases between the two germline ends. The germline V gene encodes CDR1 SNHLY and CDR2 FYNNEI. CDR3 sequence: CASSGGGSGNEQFF. CDR3 sequence (DNA): TGTGCCAGCAGTGGAGGGGGATCAGGCAATGAGCAGTTCTTC.

The DNA for the CDR3 is TGTGCCAGCAGCTTAGAGGCTAGCGTATCAGATACGCAGTATTTT. Amino acid sequence: CASSLEASVSDTQYF. The gene calls are TRBV7-6 and TRBJ2-3; tentatively, D is TRBD2 (6 bases). The V gene lost 1 base and the J gene lost 4 bases, with 12 bases spanning the gap. The CDR3 length is 15 residues. CDR1 and CDR2 (germline): SGHVS, FNYEAQ. The full variable domain, in which reference TRBV7-6 and TRBJ2-3 provide the parts outside the CDR3, is GAGVSQSPRYKVTKRGQDVALRCDPISGHVSLYWYRQALGQGPEFLTYFNYEAQQDKSGLPNDRFSAERPEGSISTLTIQRTEQRDSAMYRCASSLEASVSDTQYFGPGTRLTVL.

This clonotype was seen ten or more times. The chain uses TRBV2 and TRBJ1-1; D is unclear. Germline V lookup: CDR1 SNHLY, CDR2 FYNNEI. The CDR3 spans 13 residues. Between the trimmed V and J ends, which lost 8 bases and 3 bases, there was a span of 13 bases. CDR3 nucleotides: TGTGCCAGCTCTAGAGCTTGGGACACTGAAGCTTTCTTT. Its translation is CASSRAWDTEAFF.

Only a few counts were recorded for this clonotype. This rearrangement joins TRBV2 to TRBJ2-3; D might be TRBD1 (5 bases). The ends were cut back, 3 bases at V and 2 bases at J, with 12 bases in the middle. The CDR3 runs 15 residues. Germline assignment: CDR1 SNHLY and CDR2 FYNNEI. CDR3 amino acids: CASSEIGVSTDTQYF. The DNA for the CDR3 is TGTGCCAGCAGTGAGATAGGGGTATCCACAGATACGCAGTATTTT.

This clonotype was seen only a few times. The chain combines TRBV2 with TRBJ1-1; D remains unclear. Germline V gives CDR1 SNHLY, CDR2 FYNNEI. V was trimmed by 2 bases and J by 1 base, leaving 8 bases between them. CDR3 length equals 14 residues. The CDR3 DNA reads as TGTGCCAGCAGTGAAACGCAGGCGAACACTGAAGCTTTCTTT. Its protein product is CASSETQANTEAFF.

Remarks on this clonotype: A single base separates this from a much larger clone, so it may be a read error. The J gene is TRBJ2-3, the V gene TRBV9; 11 bases map to TRBD2. Germline V gene sequence: CDR1 SGDLS, CDR2 YYNGEE. This CDR3 contains 17 residues. The CDR3: CASSVTLAGADAETQYF. As DNA, the CDR3 is TGTGCCAGCAGCGTCACACTAGCGGGGGCAGATGCAGAGACGCAGTATTTT.

This clonotype turned up a few times. The chain couples TRBV24-1 to TRBJ2-2, with D possibly being TRBD1 (5 bases). The CDR3 length is 16 residues. V was trimmed by 4 bases and J by 1 base, leaving 12 bases between them. Germline CDR1 is KGHDR and CDR2 is SFDVKD. The CDR3 protein is CATSEPGAVNTGELFF. CDR3 nucleotide sequence: TGTGCCACCAGTGAACCTGGGGCGGTGAACACCGGGGAGCTGTTTTTT.

Only one count was recorded for this clonotype. The chain links TRBV11-2 to TRBJ1-4; 7 bases map to TRBD1. With V trimmed by 4 bases and J by 4 bases, 9 bases remained unmatched. The germline CDR1 and CDR2 sequences are SGHAT and FQNNGV. This CDR3 has 16 residues. Written as DNA, the CDR3 is TGTGCCAGCAGCTCCCACCGACAGGGATATAATGAAAAACTGTTTTTT. As protein: CASSSHRQGYNEKLFF.

CDR3 sequence: CASSHRGETQYF. CDR3 bases: TGTGCCAGTTCGCACAGGGGAGAGACCCAGTACTTC. The rearrangement links TRBV12-3 or TRBV12-4 to TRBJ2-5; TRBD1 matches 7 bases. The CDR3 length is 12 residues. V lost 9 bases and J lost 4; bases outside the gene matches: 5.

The rearrangement uses TRBV5-4 and TRBJ2-3; TRBD1 is a possible D gene (5 bases). CDR3 length: 15 amino acids. V was pared by 0 bases and J by 1 base, with 9 bases between. CDR1 is SGHNT and CDR2 is YYREEE in the germline V gene (reference sequence). The CDR3 nucleotides read TGTGCCAGCAGCTTGGTTGGGGCTCGCACAGATACGCAGTATTTT. It translates to CASSLVGARTDTQYF.

This clonotype was recorded a few times. The chain has TRBV12-3 or TRBV12-4 and TRBJ1-5; D is ambiguous. V lost 3 bases and J lost 4, with 7 bases in between. CDR3 length: 13 residues. CDR3 loop: CASSFAQNQPQHF. CDR3 coding DNA: TGTGCCAGCAGTTTTGCCCAAAATCAGCCCCAGCATTTT.